The subject of this entry is one T cell receptor beta chain. Its antigen remains unknown. The data were taken from a study of cytomegalovirus exposure and HLA in healthy donors. General observations from the study: Listed as cytomegalovirus-associated were 150 to 200 TCR beta chains. Most subjects had HLA-A and HLA-B alleles reportedly predicted accurately by TCR beta sequences.

This CDR3 contains 14 residues. Germline-derived CDR1 and CDR2 are LNHDA and SQIVND (reference sequence). The junction had 7 bases not matched to a gene; V was cut back by 3 bases and J by 9 bases. Both 60 Vbeta primers and 13 Jbeta primers went into the PCR. Using immunoSEQ multiplex PCR, the repertoire was profiled, and TCRdb retains in-frame clones only, with some absent. The table lists approximately 89,000 clones, about 85% of them singletons. The sequenced sample consisted of PBMCs. The chain joins TRBV19 to TRBJ1-5, with 8 positions matching TRBD1. The receptor was derived from a middle-aged man in good health and CMV-seropositive. CDR3 sequence reads: CASSIGQGGLPQHF. CDR3 sequence (DNA): TGTGCCAGTAGTATTGGACAGGGTGGATTGCCCCAGCATTTT.